These 25 T cell receptor beta chains originate from one sample sequenced in a study of blood T cell repertoires in COVID-19. Sequenced by immunoSEQ multiplex PCR; TCRdb stores in-frame clones only, minus some. The sample includes about 260,000 clones, roughly 90% seen only once; the top ten take approximately 10%. Specimen: peripheral blood. These receptor sequences come from a woman aged 25-40 years with COVID-19, enrolled during active disease.

The chain recombines TRBV2 with TRBJ1-2, with D perhaps TRBD1 (6 bases). Germline V gene lookup returns CDR1 SNHLY and CDR2 FYNNEI. Trimming stripped 4 bases from V and 7 bases from J, with 16 bases between. The CDR3 spans 14 residues. The CDR3 DNA sequence: TGTGCCAGCAGTGTAAGGGGGAGGGAGTCTGGCTACACCTTC. Translating gives CASSVRGRESGYTF.

The sample holds a few counts of this clone. V is TRBV6-5 and J is TRBJ1-5; perhaps TRBD1 as D (6 bases). This CDR3 is 14 amino acids long. With 8 bases removed from V and 4 bases from J, the gap between germline ends came to 15 bases. The V gene's germline CDR1 is MNHEY and CDR2 SVGAGI. CDR3: CASSRGGWNQPQHF. The CDR3 bases are TGTGCCAGCTCCAGAGGGGGATGGAATCAGCCCCAGCATTTT.

The rearrangement joins TRBV5-1 to TRBJ2-2; D is perhaps TRBD1 (6 bases). CDR3 size: 13 residues. Germline V gives CDR1 SGHRS, CDR2 YFSETQ. Trimming pared 4 bases from V and 7 bases from J, leaving 11 bases between. CDR3 nucleotides: TGCGCCAGCAGCCTTAGGGGGAACGGGGAGCTGTTTTTT. Its protein product is CASSLRGNGELFF. The whole variable domain, remainder taken from reference TRBV5-1 and TRBJ2-2, is KAGVTQTPRYLIKTRGQQVTLSCSPISGHRSVSWYQQTPGQGLQFLFEYFSETQRNKGNFPGRFSGRQFSNSRSEMNVSTLELGDSALYLCASSLRGNGELFFGEGSRLTVL.

V usage is TRBV19 and J usage is TRBJ2-5, with D perhaps matching TRBD1 (5 bases). V lost 5 bases and J 5 bases, leaving 18 bases between the germline ends. The CDR3 totals 15 residues. Germline CDR1 and CDR2: LNHDA and SQIVND (reference sequence). The CDR3 nucleotides read TGTGCCAGTAGTGGAACAGGACGGTTGAGGGAGACCCAGTACTTC. Translated, it gives CASSGTGRLRETQYF.

The chain is built from TRBV2 and TRBJ1-1; tentative D call: TRBD1 (5 bases). Germline assignment: CDR1 SNHLY and CDR2 FYNNEI. The CDR3 is 13 amino acids. Trimming stripped 7 bases from V and 3 bases from J, with 12 bases between. The CDR3 here is CASTAGMDTEAFF. The CDR3 DNA follows: TGTGCCAGCACCGCAGGGATGGACACTGAAGCTTTCTTT.

The chain carries TRBV2 and TRBJ2-2, with a weak D call TRBD1 (5 bases). V lost 7 bases and J 5 bases, leaving 11 bases between the germline ends. This CDR3 comprises 13 residues. Germline V lookup: CDR1 SNHLY, CDR2 FYNNEI. CDR3 sequence reads: CASTGQGTGELFF. The CDR3 nucleotides read TGTGCCAGCACCGGCCAGGGAACCGGGGAGCTGTTTTTT.

The chain uses TRBV7-2 and TRBJ1-2; the match to TRBD1 covers 9 bases. V shed 3 bases, J shed 5 bases, and the junction held 4 bases outside the gene matches. The germline V gene encodes CDR1 SGHTA and CDR2 FQGNSA. The CDR3 spans 14 residues. The CDR3 reads CASSFTGGNYGYTF. The CDR3 DNA reads TGTGCCAGCAGCTTCACAGGGGGCAATTATGGCTACACCTTC.

This clone was recorded once. The J gene is TRBJ2-7, the V gene TRBV7-9; 8 nucleotides match TRBD1. This CDR3 contains 13 residues. V lost 5 bases, J lost 3 bases, and 3 bases stayed unmatched. Per the germline V gene, CDR1 is SEHNR and CDR2 is FQNEAQ (reference sequence). CDR3 DNA: TGTGCCAGCAGCCCAGACAGGGGCTACGAGCAGTACTTC. Encoded protein: CASSPDRGYEQYF.

The chain carries TRBV6-1 and TRBJ1-5, with 9 bases identical to TRBD1. The length of the CDR3 is 17 residues. Germline CDR1 and CDR2: MNHNS and SASEGT. The V segment lost 2 bases and the J segment 0 bases; nucleotides outside the gene matches: 5. CDR3 protein: CASSELTGGTSNQPQHF. The CDR3, as DNA: TGTGCCAGCAGTGAACTGACAGGGGGGACTAGCAATCAGCCCCAGCATTTT.

The rearrangement uses TRBV6-5 and TRBJ2-5; 7 bases match TRBD1. Losses at the gene ends were 6 bases for V and 5 bases for J; bases not matched to a gene: 9. Germline CDR1 reads MNHEY; CDR2 reads SVGAGI. The length of the CDR3 is 14 residues. The CDR3, as DNA: TGTGCCAGCAGACAGACAGGGATGAGTGAGACCCAGTACTTC. This encodes CASRQTGMSETQYF.

The V and J genes are TRBV28 and TRBJ2-7; 8 bases map to TRBD1. CDR1 MDHEN and CDR2 SYDVKM come from the germline V gene. CDR3 size: 15 residues. Trimming cost V 4 bases and J 0 bases; bases outside gene matches: 5. The DNA for the CDR3 is TGTGCCAGCAGTTCCTGGACAGGGAGCTCCTACGAGCAGTACTTC. Amino acid sequence: CASSSWTGSSYEQYF.

This clone turned up a few times. The genes are TRBV4-3 and TRBJ2-3; 9 bases align to TRBD2. The CDR3 has 13 residues. Looked up from germline, CDR1 is LGHNA and CDR2 is YSLEER. V dropped 3 bases and J dropped 8; count of bases not matched to a gene: 3. The DNA for the CDR3 is TGCGCCAGCAGCCAGGGACTAGCTCCTACGCAGTATTTT. This encodes CASSQGLAPTQYF.

The chain employs TRBV27 and TRBJ2-3; 11 bases match TRBD2. Germline trimming cut 5 bases from V and 3 bases from J; bases unmatched to any gene: 7. Germline CDR1 reads MNHEY; CDR2 reads SMNVEV (reference sequence). CDR3 size: 16 residues. The CDR3 protein is CASSERTSGLTDTQYF. Written as DNA, the CDR3 is TGTGCCAGCAGTGAGCGGACTAGCGGGCTTACAGATACGCAGTATTTT.

Concerning this clone: Germline and junction disagree at one end, which may indicate a read error. CDR3 nucleotide sequence: TGCAGCGTAGAAGGGGGGCCAGGGGCCAACGTCCTGACTTTC. Translation: CSVEGGPGANVLTF. V is TRBV29-1 and J is TRBJ2-6; either TRBD1 or TRBD2 may supply D (6 bases each). Germline values: CDR1 SQVTM, CDR2 ANQGSEA. The CDR3 covers 14 residues.

On this clone: At one end the junction does not follow the germline gene, possibly because of a read error. CDR3 residues: CARSLAGGAEEKLFF. CDR3 bases: TGCGCCCGCAGCTTGGCCGGGGGGGCGGAGGAAAAACTGTTTTTT. The J gene is TRBJ1-4, the V gene TRBV5-1; D perhaps matches TRBD1 (6 bases). The CDR3 has 15 residues. The V gene's germline CDR1 is SGHRS and CDR2 YFSETQ.

The chain employs TRBV11-2 and TRBJ1-1; no reliable D call. The CDR3 is 15 residues long. With 5 bases removed from V and 3 bases from J, the gap between germline ends came to 16 bases. Per the germline V gene, CDR1 is SGHAT and CDR2 is FQNNGV. The CDR3 DNA follows: TGTGCCAGCAGCCGCCTCCAGCGCCTCGACACTGAAGCTTTCTTT. Protein: CASSRLQRLDTEAFF.

This clone was observed a handful of times. This chain uses TRBV9 with TRBJ1-1; 12 nucleotides align to TRBD1. Per germline, CDR1 SGDLS and CDR2 YYNGEE. Trimming at V came to 4 bases and at J to 0 bases, leaving 7 bases not matched to a gene. This CDR3 region has 17 residues. CDR3 region: CASSLGTGGVLNTEAFF. The CDR3 nucleotides read TGTGCCAGCAGCCTCGGGACAGGGGGCGTCCTGAACACTGAAGCTTTCTTT.

This clone is a singleton in its sample. The chain employs TRBV30 and TRBJ2-4; no definite D call. Trimming removed 4 bases at V and 0 bases at J, with 4 bases between. The germline gives CDR1 GTSNPN, CDR2 SVGIG (reference sequence). This CDR3 contains 12 residues. CDR3 in amino acids: CAWKLAKNIQYF. The CDR3 coding sequence is TGTGCCTGGAAGCTAGCCAAAAACATTCAGTACTTC.

This clone has only one observation. The chain links TRBV24-1 to TRBJ2-3; D unresolved. CDR1 and CDR2 (germline): KGHDR, SFDVKD. With 6 bases removed from V and 6 bases from J, the gap between germline ends came to 12 bases. The CDR3 is 13 amino acids. The CDR3 sequence: CATSYLLGDTQYF. The CDR3 nucleotides are TGTGCCACCAGTTACCTCCTCGGGGATACGCAGTATTTT.

Comment on this clone: Other nucleotide sequences in the sample specify the same CDR3. The chain links TRBV5-1 to TRBJ2-3; D perhaps matches TRBD2 (6 bases). This CDR3 is built from 14 residues. In germline, CDR1 is SGHRS, CDR2 YFSETQ. The V and J ends lost 0 bases and 2 bases respectively, with 7 bases between them. CDR3 protein: CASSLGDFTDTQYF. As DNA, the CDR3 is TGCGCCAGCAGCTTGGGGGACTTCACAGATACGCAGTATTTT.

The V and J genes are TRBV7-9 and TRBJ2-1; D might be TRBD1 (5 bases). The CDR3 is 16 residues long. Trimming cost V 2 bases and J 0 bases, with 11 bases left between them. Germline V gene sequence: CDR1 SEHNR, CDR2 FQNEAQ (reference sequence). CDR3 in amino acids: CASSLLGPNSYNEQFF. CDR3 in DNA: TGTGCCAGCAGCTTATTGGGGCCAAACTCCTACAATGAGCAGTTCTTC.

The V call is TRBV10-2, the J call TRBJ2-7; 9 bases are a match to TRBD2. CDR3 length: 14 amino acids. V gave up 8 bases and J gave up 3 bases; unmatched junction bases: 8. CDR1 WSHSY and CDR2 SAAADI come from the germline V gene. The CDR3 DNA sequence: TGCGCCAGCCGGCCCGGCGGGGGGGGCTACGAGCAGTACTTC. Translation gives CASRPGGGGYEQYF.

This clone was counted a single time. The chain employs TRBV25-1 and TRBJ2-2; D possibly corresponds to TRBD1 (6 bases). Germline CDR1 and CDR2: MGHDK and SYGVNS. V was pared by 6 bases and J by 5 bases, with 13 bases between. The length of the CDR3 is 14 residues. The CDR3 region is CASRLTGGTGELFF. The CDR3 DNA reads as TGTGCCAGCAGGCTGACAGGTGGAACCGGGGAGCTGTTTTTT. Drawing the rest from reference TRBV25-1 and TRBJ2-2, the complete variable domain is EADIYQTPRYLVIGTGKKITLECSQTMGHDKMYWYQQDPGMELHLIHYSYGVNSTEKGDLSSESTVSRIRTEHFPLTLESARPSHTSQYLCASRLTGGTGELFFGEGSRLTVL.

This rearrangement joins TRBV5-1 to TRBJ1-2; D call uncertain. V was cut by 0 bases and J by 5 bases, with 8 bases left in between. Germline V gives CDR1 SGHRS, CDR2 YFSETQ. The CDR3 runs 13 residues. CDR3 residues: CASSLVSGYGYTF. The CDR3 nucleotides are TGCGCCAGCAGCTTGGTTTCAGGTTATGGCTACACCTTC.

This clone was seen a handful of times. J is TRBJ1-3 and V is TRBV7-2; D perhaps matches TRBD1 (5 bases). The CDR3 covers 16 residues. The germline CDR1 and CDR2 sequences are SGHTA and FQGNSA. V lost 5 bases, J lost 4 bases, and 18 bases lay in between. CDR3 DNA sequence: TGTGCCAGCAGCCTTCCGGGACTCCGAACGGGAAACACCATATATTTT. Translated: CASSLPGLRTGNTIYF.